These 22 T cell receptor beta chains were all obtained from the same sample, sequenced in a study of blood T cell repertoires in COVID-19. Assay: immunoSEQ multiplex PCR; the TCRdb copy retains only in-frame clones and omits some. The sample has under 250,000 clones, around 90% seen once; the top ten hold approximately 1.3%. The sample comprised peripheral blood. These receptors were obtained from a man older than 75 with acute or convalescent COVID-19.

This chain uses TRBV28 with TRBJ1-5; D is unclear. Germline values: CDR1 MDHEN, CDR2 SYDVKM. The CDR3 runs 13 residues. The V gene lost 5 bases and the J gene lost 5 bases, with 10 bases spanning the gap. In DNA, the CDR3 is TGTGCCAGCAGTCCAGACGGGTATCAGCCCCAGCATTTT. It yields the protein CASSPDGYQPQHF.

V usage is TRBV5-8 and J usage is TRBJ2-2; 8 nucleotides line up with TRBD1. The CDR3 is 15 amino acids. Germline CDR1 SGHTS, CDR2 YDEGEE. J lost 1 base, V lost 5 bases, and 4 bases had no gene match. The CDR3: CASSWDRRNTGELFF. The CDR3 DNA is TGTGCCAGCAGTTGGGACAGGAGGAACACCGGGGAGCTGTTTTTT.

The CDR3 here is CASSLGGGRETQYF. Here the CDR3 DNA reads TGCGCCAGCAGCTTGGGAGGGGGCCGGGAGACCCAGTACTTC. The J gene is TRBJ2-5, the V gene TRBV5-1; TRBD1 aligns across 7 bases. Germline V gene data show CDR1 as SGHRS and CDR2 as YFSETQ. This CDR3 is built from 14 residues. The J segment lost 5 bases and the V segment lost 0 bases, leaving 4 bases of the junction unmatched.

The chain combines TRBV4-1 with TRBJ2-7; D gene uncertain. This CDR3 is built from 13 residues. Germline V gene data show CDR1 as MGHRA and CDR2 as YSYEKL. V gave up 0 bases and J gave up 3 bases, with 6 bases separating them. CDR3 nucleotide sequence: TGCGCCAGCAGCCAAGATATGTACTACGAGCAGTACTTC. Encoded protein: CASSQDMYYEQYF.

This clone has only a few counts. This rearrangement joins TRBV11-2 to TRBJ1-1; TRBD1 is a possible D gene (6 bases). This CDR3 is 15 amino acids long. Germline V gene lookup returns CDR1 SGHAT and CDR2 FQNNGV. V lost 5 bases and J lost 5, with 18 bases in between. CDR3 sequence reads: CASSPQRGRRTEAFF. In DNA form, the CDR3 reads TGTGCCAGCAGCCCCCAGCGGGGGCGTCGAACTGAAGCTTTCTTT.

This clone turned up a few times. The V and J genes are TRBV29-1 and TRBJ1-2, with 7 bases fitting TRBD1. Germline CDR1 and CDR2: SQVTM and ANQGSEA. The trim removed 6 bases at V and 4 bases at J, leaving 5 bases unmatched. The CDR3 is made up of 12 amino acids. The CDR3 bases are TGCAGCGTGGGGACAGAGATCTATGGCTACACCTTC. Its translation: CSVGTEIYGYTF. The variable domain in full, completed from reference TRBV29-1 and TRBJ1-2, reads SAVISQKPSRDICQRGTSLTIQCQVDSQVTMMFWYRQQPGQSLTLIATANQGSEATYESGFVIDKFPISRPNLTFSTLTVSNMSPEDSSIYLCSVGTEIYGYTFGSGTRLTVV.

This sequence joins TRBV21-1 and TRBJ2-7; whether TRBD2, the table's D call, matches the DNA was not checked. TRBV21-1 has pseudogene status. CDR3 length: 22 residues. The CDR3 loop is CASSVLGGSSNLSDPESYEQYF. The CDR3 DNA reads as TGTGCCAGCAGCGTTCTGGGAGGGAGTTCCAACCTGAGCGATCCCGAAAGCTACGAGCAGTACTTC.

The chain uses TRBV10-3 and TRBJ1-4; maybe TRBD1 (6 bases). Germline values: CDR1 ENHRY, CDR2 SYGVKD. The V gene lost 6 bases and the J gene lost 8 bases, with 13 bases spanning the gap. The CDR3 totals 13 residues. The CDR3 sequence: CAISRGGDEKLFF. The CDR3 DNA is TGTGCCATCAGCCGGGGGGGCGACGAAAAACTGTTTTTT.

This clone showed up just a few times. The chain combines TRBV12-3 or TRBV12-4 with TRBJ1-2, with a weak D call TRBD1 (6 bases). V shed 4 bases and J shed 3 bases, with 9 bases lying between them. The CDR3 loop spans 13 amino acids. The CDR3 DNA reads as TGTGCCAGCAGTTCAGGGGTCTACTATGGCTACACCTTC. Residues: CASSSGVYYGYTF.

V and J are TRBV9 and TRBJ2-6, with 9 bases fitting TRBD1. V shed 0 bases, J shed 0 bases, and the junction held 1 base outside the gene matches. Germline V gene sequence: CDR1 SGDLS, CDR2 YYNGEE. This CDR3 region has 17 residues. The CDR3 DNA sequence: TGTGCCAGCAGCGTAGCGGGACAGGGCTCTGGGGCCAACGTCCTGACTTTC. This encodes CASSVAGQGSGANVLTF.

V usage is TRBV6-2 or TRBV6-3 and J usage is TRBJ2-3; 8 bases match TRBD2. Losses at the gene ends were 2 bases for V and 0 bases for J; bases not matched to a gene: 13. This CDR3 spans 19 amino acids. CDR1 is MNHEY and CDR2 is SVGEGT in the germline V gene. This CDR3 is CASSYDSGPAGASTDTQYF. CDR3 nucleotides: TGTGCCAGCAGTTACGACTCTGGCCCAGCGGGAGCTAGCACAGATACGCAGTATTTT.

CDR3 protein: CASSYLGQNTDTQYF. CDR3 sequence (DNA): TGTGCCAGCAGTTACCTCGGACAGAATACAGATACGCAGTATTTT. The chain carries TRBV6-2 or TRBV6-3 and TRBJ2-3; perhaps TRBD1 as D (6 bases). V was trimmed by 2 bases and J by 3 bases, leaving 12 bases between them. The CDR3 length is 15 residues. CDR1 is MNHEY and CDR2 is SVGEGT in the germline V gene.

The chain uses TRBV6-6 and TRBJ2-7; TRBD1 agrees at 7 bases. The V segment lost 2 bases and the J segment 3 bases; nucleotides outside the gene matches: 7. CDR1 and CDR2 (germline): MNHNY, SVGAGI (reference sequence). This CDR3 has 15 amino acids. The CDR3 DNA sequence: TGTGCCAGCAGTTACCCAACAGGGGAAGGCTACGAGCAGTACTTC. Its translation: CASSYPTGEGYEQYF.

The rearrangement uses TRBV7-3 and TRBJ2-5; 7 bases fit TRBD1. The CDR3 length is 13 residues. The V gene end was trimmed by 4 bases and the J gene end by 2 bases; junction bases not matched to a gene: 1. In germline, CDR1 is SGHTA, CDR2 FQGTGA. In DNA, the CDR3 is TGTGCCAGCAGCTCAGGGGGACAAGAGACCCAGTACTTC. This encodes CASSSGGQETQYF.

The chain couples TRBV9 to TRBJ1-1; 9 bases are shared with TRBD1. This CDR3 has 13 residues. The V and J ends lost 1 base and 6 bases, in that order; junction bases with no gene match: 1. Germline V gene data show CDR1 as SGDLS and CDR2 as YYNGEE. CDR3 region: CASSVRTGAEAFF. DNA of the CDR3: TGTGCCAGCAGCGTAAGGACAGGGGCTGAAGCTTTCTTT.

The rearrangement joins TRBV9 to TRBJ1-2, with TRBD1 matching 7 bases. Germline CDR1 and CDR2: SGDLS and YYNGEE. V gave up 4 bases and J gave up 7 bases; unmatched junction bases: 10. The length of the CDR3 is 14 residues. CDR3 sequence: CASSSRQGSVGYTF. The DNA of the CDR3 is TGTGCCAGCAGCTCACGACAGGGTTCCGTTGGCTACACCTTC.

The chain couples TRBV2 to TRBJ2-3, with a tentative D call TRBD2 (6 bases). Trimming took 2 bases from V and 0 from J, leaving 9 bases between them. Germline-derived CDR1 and CDR2 are SNHLY and FYNNEI. The CDR3 spans 15 residues. The CDR3 loop reads CASSESSGSTDTQYF. CDR3 nucleotides: TGTGCCAGCAGTGAAAGTAGCGGAAGCACAGATACGCAGTATTTT. Full variable domain (missing parts from reference TRBV2 and TRBJ2-3): EPEVTQTPSHQVTQMGQEVILRCVPISNHLYFYWYRQILGQKVEFLVSFYNNEISEKSEIFDDQFSVERPDGSNFTLKIRSTKLEDSAMYFCASSESSGSTDTQYFGPGTRLTVL.

The V and J genes are TRBV18 and TRBJ1-5, with TRBD1 matching 11 bases. Unmatched junction bases numbered 7, after V lost 5 bases and J lost 1 base. This CDR3 has 17 amino acids. Germline lookup yields CDR1 KGHSH and CDR2 LQKENI. The CDR3 sequence is CASSGTGGRGSNQPQHF. The CDR3 DNA is TGTGCCAGCTCAGGGACAGGGGGTCGGGGCAGCAATCAGCCCCAGCATTTT.

This chain connects TRBV14 to TRBJ2-7; 12 bases fit TRBD2. This CDR3 contains 16 residues. The germline gives CDR1 SGHDN, CDR2 FVKESK. Unmatched junction bases numbered 7, after V lost 4 bases and J lost 3 bases. The CDR3 is CASSLPGLAGYYEQYF. CDR3 coding DNA: TGTGCCAGCAGCCTACCGGGACTAGCGGGTTACTACGAGCAGTACTTC. Supplemented by reference TRBV14 and TRBJ2-7, the full variable domain reads EAGVTQFPSHSVIEKGQTVTLRCDPISGHDNLYWYRRVMGKEIKFLLHFVKESKQDESGMPNNRFLAERTGGTYSTLKVQPAELEDSGVYFCASSLPGLAGYYEQYFGPGTRLTVT.

The CDR3 DNA reads as TGTGCCAGCAGCACCACTGAGGAGGGAGGGCCCTTTACAAATGAGCAGTTCTTC. This gives the protein CASSTTEEGGPFTNEQFF. The chain carries TRBV27 and TRBJ2-1, with 7 bases fitting TRBD2. Germline-derived CDR1 and CDR2 are MNHEY and SMNVEV (reference sequence). The CDR3 is made up of 18 amino acids. Trimming took 6 bases from V and 7 from J; bases not matched to a gene: 21.

V is TRBV9 and J is TRBJ1-2; D gene ambiguous. The CDR3 spans 15 residues. Trimming left V 3 bases short and J 7 bases short, with 19 bases between. Germline V gene lookup returns CDR1 SGDLS and CDR2 YYNGEE. The DNA for the CDR3 is TGTGCCAGCAGCGCTCCCGGGTGGGAAGGGAGTGGCTACACCTTC. Protein sequence: CASSAPGWEGSGYTF. Full variable domain (missing parts from reference TRBV9 and TRBJ1-2): DSGVTQTPKHLITATGQRVTLRCSPRSGDLSVYWYQQSLDQGLQFLIQYYNGEERAKGNILERFSAQQFPDLHSELNLSSLELGDSALYFCASSAPGWEGSGYTFGSGTRLTVV.

V usage is TRBV11-3 and J usage is TRBJ2-7; TRBD2 aligns across 11 bases. Per the germline V gene, CDR1 is SGHNT and CDR2 is YENEEA. The V and J ends lost 5 bases and 4 bases, in that order; junction bases with no gene match: 7. CDR3 length equals 15 residues. Here the CDR3 reads CASSILAGGQYEQYF. DNA for the CDR3: TGTGCCAGCAGCATTTTAGCGGGAGGGCAATACGAGCAGTACTTC.